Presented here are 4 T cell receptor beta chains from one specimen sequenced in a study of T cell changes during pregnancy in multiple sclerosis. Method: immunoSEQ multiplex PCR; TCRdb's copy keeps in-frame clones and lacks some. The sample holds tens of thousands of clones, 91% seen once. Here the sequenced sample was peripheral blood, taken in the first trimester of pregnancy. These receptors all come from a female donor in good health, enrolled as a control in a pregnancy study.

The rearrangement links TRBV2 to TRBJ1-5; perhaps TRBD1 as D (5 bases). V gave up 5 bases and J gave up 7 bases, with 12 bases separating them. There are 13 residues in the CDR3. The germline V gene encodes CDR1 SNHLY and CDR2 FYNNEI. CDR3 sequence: CASSPEGLQPQHF. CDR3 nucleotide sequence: TGTGCCAGCAGTCCGGAGGGGCTGCAGCCCCAGCATTTT.

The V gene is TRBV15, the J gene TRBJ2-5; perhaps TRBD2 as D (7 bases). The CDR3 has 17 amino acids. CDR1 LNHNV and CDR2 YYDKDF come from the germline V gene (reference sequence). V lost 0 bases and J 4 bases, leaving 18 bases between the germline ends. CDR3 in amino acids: CATSRDWGGHPTETQYF. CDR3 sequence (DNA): TGTGCCACCAGCAGAGATTGGGGGGGACACCCAACAGAGACCCAGTACTTC.

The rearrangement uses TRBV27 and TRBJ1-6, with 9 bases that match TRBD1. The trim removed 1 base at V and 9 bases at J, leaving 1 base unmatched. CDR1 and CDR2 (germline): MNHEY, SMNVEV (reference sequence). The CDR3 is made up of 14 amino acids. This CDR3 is CASSLLDRGSPLHF. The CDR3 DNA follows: TGTGCCAGCAGTTTATTGGACAGGGGTTCACCCCTCCACTTT.

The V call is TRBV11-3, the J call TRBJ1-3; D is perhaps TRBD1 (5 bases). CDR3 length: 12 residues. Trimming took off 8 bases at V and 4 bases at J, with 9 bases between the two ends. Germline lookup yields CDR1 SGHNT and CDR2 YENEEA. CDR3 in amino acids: CASRGNGNTIYF. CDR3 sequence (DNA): TGTGCCAGCCGGGGGAACGGAAACACCATATATTTT.